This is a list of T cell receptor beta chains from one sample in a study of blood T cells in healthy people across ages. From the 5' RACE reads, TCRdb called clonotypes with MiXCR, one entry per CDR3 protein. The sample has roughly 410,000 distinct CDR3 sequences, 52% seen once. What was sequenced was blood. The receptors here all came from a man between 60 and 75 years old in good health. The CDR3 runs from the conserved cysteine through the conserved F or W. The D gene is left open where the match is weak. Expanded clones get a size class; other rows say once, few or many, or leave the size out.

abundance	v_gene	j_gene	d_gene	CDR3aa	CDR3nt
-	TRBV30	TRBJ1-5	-	CAWSLPGGGNQPQHF	TGTGCCTGGAGTTTGCCCGGCGGGGGCAATCAGCCCCAGCATTTT
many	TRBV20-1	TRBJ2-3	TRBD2	CSARDSTSGPTDTQYF	TGCAGTGCTAGAGATTCCACTAGCGGTCCGACAGATACGCAGTATTTT
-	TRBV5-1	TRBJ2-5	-	CASSLAAANQETQYF	TGCGCCAGCAGCTTGGCGGCAGCTAACCAAGAGACCCAGTACTTC
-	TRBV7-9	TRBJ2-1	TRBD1	CASSPRQGATYNEQFF	TGTGCCAGCAGCCCGAGACAGGGGGCCACCTACAATGAGCAGTTCTTC
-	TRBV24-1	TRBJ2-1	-	CATSRDSAFDEQFF	TGTGCCACCAGCCGGGACTCAGCCTTCGACGAGCAGTTCTTC
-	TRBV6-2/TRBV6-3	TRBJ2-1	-	CASSYRTRVLRNEQFF	TGTGCCAGCAGTTACCGCACTAGGGTCCTACGGAATGAGCAGTTCTTC
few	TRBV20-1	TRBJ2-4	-	CSARDWAVAKNIQYF	TGCAGTGCTAGAGACTGGGCCGTAGCCAAAAACATTCAGTACTTC
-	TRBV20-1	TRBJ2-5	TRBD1	CSANRGQETQYF	TGCAGTGCTAACAGGGGACAAGAGACCCAGTACTTC
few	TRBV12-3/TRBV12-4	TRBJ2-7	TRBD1	CASRPRDRVYEQYF	TGTGCCAGCAGGCCTCGGGACAGGGTCTACGAGCAGTACTTC
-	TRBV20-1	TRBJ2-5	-	CRARDPRGLSVETQYF	TGCAGGGCTAGAGATCCCCGAGGGCTATCGGTAGAGACCCAGTACTTC
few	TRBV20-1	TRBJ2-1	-	CSARIGGGQGEQFF	TGCAGTGCCCGGATAGGGGGGGGGCAAGGTGAGCAGTTCTTC
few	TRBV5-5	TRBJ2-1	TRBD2	CASSPMGLAGNTDEQFF	TGTGCCAGCAGCCCTATGGGACTAGCGGGAAATACGGATGAGCAGTTCTTC
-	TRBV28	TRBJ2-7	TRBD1	CASLAPGQGYEQYF	TGTGCCAGCTTAGCCCCGGGACAGGGCTACGAGCAGTACTTC
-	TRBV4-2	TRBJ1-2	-	CASSGPESGYTF	TGTGCCAGCAGCGGCCCGGAGAGTGGCTACACCTTC
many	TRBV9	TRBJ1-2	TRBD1	CASSGQGVGYGYTF	TGTGCCAGCAGCGGACAGGGGGTCGGCTATGGCTACACCTTC
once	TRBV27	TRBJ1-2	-	CASSPGNGYTF	TGTGCCAGCAGTCCGGGTAATGGCTACACCTTC
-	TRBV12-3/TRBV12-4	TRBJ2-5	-	CASRAEGAFETQYF	TGTGCCAGCAGAGCGGAGGGGGCTTTCGAGACCCAGTACTTC
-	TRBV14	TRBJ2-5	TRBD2	CASSHGLAGSAETQYF	TGTGCCAGCAGCCACGGACTAGCGGGAAGTGCAGAGACCCAGTACTTC
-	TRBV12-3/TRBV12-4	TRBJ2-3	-	CASSPFGGQKSTDTQYF	TGTGCCAGCAGCCCCTTCGGCGGACAGAAAAGCACAGATACGCAGTATTTT
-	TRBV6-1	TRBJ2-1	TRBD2	CASSDVGGLNNEQFF	TGTGCCAGCAGTGACGTGGGGGGACTAAACAATGAGCAGTTCTTC
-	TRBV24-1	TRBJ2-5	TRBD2	CATSGTSGYNEQYF	TGTGCCACCTCCGGGACTAGCGGCTACAATGAGCAGTACTTC
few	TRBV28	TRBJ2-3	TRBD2	CASSFPSGNTDTQYF	TGTGCCAGCAGTTTTCCTAGCGGGAACACAGATACGCAGTATTTT
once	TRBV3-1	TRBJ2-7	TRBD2	CASSQGLAAGLARYKQYF	TGTGCCAGCAGCCAAGGTCTGGCCGCGGGACTAGCGCGCTACAAGCAGTACTTC
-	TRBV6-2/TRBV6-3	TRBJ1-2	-	CASSRGTPNYGYTF	TGTGCCAGCAGCCGCGGGACCCCGAACTATGGCTACACCTTC
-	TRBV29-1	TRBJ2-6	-	CSVTSSGANVLTF	TGCAGCGTTACGAGCTCTGGGGCCAACGTCCTGACTTTC
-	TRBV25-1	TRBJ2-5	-	CASSATGWGETQYF	TGTGCCAGCAGTGCCACAGGGTGGGGCGAGACCCAGTACTTC
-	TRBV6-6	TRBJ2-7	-	CASSYSGQGRYEQYF	TGTGCCAGCAGTTACTCAGGGCAGGGGAGATACGAGCAGTACTTC
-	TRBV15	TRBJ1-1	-	CATSRDVLRQTEAFF	TGTGCCACCAGCAGAGATGTATTGAGGCAAACTGAAGCTTTCTTT
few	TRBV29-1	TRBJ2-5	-	CSVEALRETQYF	TGCAGCGTTGAAGCACTCCGGGAGACCCAGTACTTC
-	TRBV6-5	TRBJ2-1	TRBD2	CATQRGDPPREQFF	TGTGCCACCCAGCGGGGGGATCCCCCCCGGGAGCAGTTCTTC
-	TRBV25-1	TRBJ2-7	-	CASSDGGTYEQYF	TGTGCCAGCAGTGATGGGGGTACCTACGAGCAGTACTTC
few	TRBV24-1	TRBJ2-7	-	CATSDPLKAEQYF	TGTGCCACCAGTGACCCCCTTAAGGCCGAGCAGTACTTC
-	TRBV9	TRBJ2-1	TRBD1	CASSPEGTGSNEQFF	TGTGCCAGCAGCCCAGAAGGGACAGGGTCCAATGAGCAGTTCTTC
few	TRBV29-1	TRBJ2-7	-	CSVRDDSYEQYF	TGCAGCGTCCGGGACGACTCCTACGAGCAGTACTTC
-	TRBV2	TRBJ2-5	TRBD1	CASSDQGQGEETQYF	TGTGCCAGCAGTGATCAAGGACAGGGAGAAGAGACCCAGTACTTC
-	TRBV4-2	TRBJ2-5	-	CASSQERGAQETQYF	TGTGCCAGCAGCCAAGAACGGGGGGCGCAAGAGACCCAGTACTTC